A selection of T cell receptor beta chains follows, all from one sample in a study of T-cell memory formation after mild COVID-19. Using its own MiXCR run on the 5' RACE reads, TCRdb lists one record per CDR3 protein. The sample lists hundreds of thousands of distinct CDR3 sequences; approximately 25% were seen once. The sequenced sample was PBMCs or a T cell subset sorted from them (not recorded which). The origin of the receptors is an adult woman who had mild COVID-19 (a few samples of this study predate the infection). Cell type and time point are not known. The CDR3 runs from the conserved cysteine through the conserved F or W. The order of the fields is CDR3 length, J gene, clone size, D gene, V gene, CDR3 DNA, CDR3 protein. D genes are given only for firm matches. Clone size appears in some rows only: once, few, many, or a class for an expanded clone.

>16|TRBJ2-4|few|.|TRBV7-9
TGTGCCAGCAGCTTCGTCGGGGATAAAGCCAAAAACATTCAGTACTTC
CASSFVGDKAKNIQYF
>15|TRBJ2-7|.|TRBD2|TRBV19
TGTGCCACCACACCAGGGACTAGCATGCTTCGCGAGCAGTACTTC
CATTPGTSMLREQYF
>17|TRBJ2-3|.|TRBD1|TRBV24-1
TGTGCCACCAGTGATTTACCCGGACAGGGGCCCCAGGATACGCAGTATTTT
CATSDLPGQGPQDTQYF
>18|TRBJ2-3|.|.|TRBV2
TGTGCCAGCAGAACGGAGGGGACGCATTTTGCTAGCACAGATACGCAGTATTTT
CASRTEGTHFASTDTQYF
>11|TRBJ2-7|few|.|TRBV25-1
TGTGCCAGCAGTCAAGAGTACGAGCAGTACTTC
CASSQEYEQYF
>17|TRBJ2-5|few|.|TRBV18
TGTGCCAGCTCACCACGGGCGGGACAGAGAAACCAAGAGACCCAGTACTTC
CASSPRAGQRNQETQYF
>14|TRBJ1-1|.|TRBD1|TRBV14
TGTGCCAGCAGCCAAGACCCGGGACAGACTGAAGCTTTCTTT
CASSQDPGQTEAFF
>12|TRBJ2-5|.|.|TRBV30
TGTGCCTGGAGTGTAAGTTGGGAGACCCAGTACTTC
CAWSVSWETQYF
>18|TRBJ2-1|.|TRBD2|TRBV27
TGTGCCAGCAGTTCGCTCGGGACTAGCGGAAGCTCCTACAATGAGCAGTTCTTC
CASSSLGTSGSSYNEQFF
>15|TRBJ1-1|.|TRBD1|TRBV20-1
TGCAGTGCTCCCCGACAGGGGGCGCAGAACACTGAAGCTTTCTTT
CSAPRQGAQNTEAFF
>12|TRBJ2-7|.|TRBD2|TRBV20-1
TGCAGCCTCCAAGCGGGAAACTACGAGCAGTACTTC
CSLQAGNYEQYF
>17|TRBJ2-7|.|.|TRBV7-6
TGTGCCAGCAGCTTATCAGGGGGCGGGGGCCCGTCCTACGAGCAGTACTTC
CASSLSGGGGPSYEQYF
>17|TRBJ2-3|.|TRBD2|TRBV11-2
TGTGCCAGCAGCCGCCAGGGACTAGCGGGGGGCACAGATACGCAGTATTTT
CASSRQGLAGGTDTQYF
>19|TRBJ2-3|few|TRBD1|TRBV7-6
TGTGCCAGCAGCAAAACGCCTGAAGGACAGGGGGCGCTTTTAGATACGCAGTATTTT
CASSKTPEGQGALLDTQYF
>13|TRBJ1-2|few|TRBD1|TRBV9
TGTGCCAGCAGTGCCGGGACAGACCGTGGCTACACCTTC
CASSAGTDRGYTF
>14|TRBJ2-7|.|TRBD2|TRBV6-2/TRBV6-3
TGTGCCAGCAGCCGTAGCGGGGCTGGGGACGAGCAGTACTTC
CASSRSGAGDEQYF
>18|TRBJ2-3|few|TRBD2|TRBV7-6
TGTGCCAGCAGCTTAACCGGGACTAGCGGGGGGTACACAGATACGCAGTATTTT
CASSLTGTSGGYTDTQYF
>18|TRBJ2-3|few|TRBD2|TRBV20-1
TGCAGTGCTAGAGATACGGCTAGCGGGGGCAGCAGTTCGGGTACGCAGTATTTT
CSARDTASGGSSSGTQYF
>14|TRBJ1-2|.|.|TRBV12-3/TRBV12-4
TGTGCCAGCAGTTTATCTGGCCTGGAAGGCGGCTACACCTTC
CASSLSGLEGGYTF
>14|TRBJ1-2|.|.|TRBV13
TGTGCCAGCAGCTTAGAAAAAGGGATCGGTGGCTACACCTTC
CASSLEKGIGGYTF
>12|TRBJ1-1|once|.|TRBV6-5
TGTGCCAGCAGCCCGACGTGGGAGAAAGCTTTCTTT
CASSPTWEKAFF
>11|TRBJ2-7|few|.|TRBV29-1
TGCAGCGCCGGCCCTTCCTACGAGCAGTACTTC
CSAGPSYEQYF
>12|TRBJ2-1|many|.|TRBV27
TGTGCCAGTGGCCGGGGGTACAATGAGCAGTTCTTC
CASGRGYNEQFF
>15|TRBJ1-2|.|.|TRBV4-2
TGTGCCAGCAGCCAAGAGGGGGGCGCGGCGGATGGCTACACCTTC
CASSQEGGAADGYTF
>15|TRBJ2-1|few|TRBD2|TRBV9
TGTGCCAGCAGCCGCCGGGGGGGGCTGGGCAATGAGCAGTTCTTC
CASSRRGGLGNEQFF
>14|TRBJ1-1|few|TRBD1|TRBV10-3
TGTGCCACTGGACAGGGGGCATGGAACACTGAAGCTTTCTTT
CATGQGAWNTEAFF
>17|TRBJ2-1|few|.|TRBV7-3
TGTGCCAGCAGCACCCAAGACGATCAGACCTCCTACAATGAGCAGTTCTTC
CASSTQDDQTSYNEQFF
>16|TRBJ2-2|.|.|TRBV9
TGTGCCAGCAGCGTAGCTTCGGACAGCTACACCGGGGAGCTGTTTTTT
CASSVASDSYTGELFF
>17|TRBJ2-1|few|.|TRBV7-8
TGTGCCAGCAGCTCCCTCGGGGGGCTAAGCTCCTACAATGAGCAGTTCTTC
CASSSLGGLSSYNEQFF
>14|TRBJ2-7|few|.|TRBV6-2/TRBV6-3
TGTGCCAGCAGTTATTCGGACTTCGGCGGCGAGCAGTACTTC
CASSYSDFGGEQYF
>14|TRBJ1-4|.|TRBD1|TRBV5-1
TGCGCCAGCAGCTTCGGGACAGGATTGGAAAAACTGTTTTTT
CASSFGTGLEKLFF
>14|TRBJ2-3|.|.|TRBV11-2
TGTGCCAGCACGATCGGCCCCGGGGGAGATACGCAGTATTTT
CASTIGPGGDTQYF
>14|TRBJ2-3|few|.|TRBV6-5
TGTGCCAGCAGTTATTTAGGGCTCGCAGATACGCAGTATTTT
CASSYLGLADTQYF
>16|TRBJ1-6|.|TRBD1|TRBV20-1
TGCAGTGCTAGAGATGGGACAGGCGCCTATAATTCACCCCTCCACTTT
CSARDGTGAYNSPLHF
>15|TRBJ1-2|.|.|TRBV5-1
TGCGCCAGCAGCTCCGAGACCGCCGCTAGCTATGGCTACACCTTC
CASSSETAASYGYTF
>16|TRBJ2-3|few|TRBD1|TRBV5-5
TGTGCCAGCAGCTTCCCCGGACAGGGGGTCGAAGATACGCAGTATTTT
CASSFPGQGVEDTQYF
>15|TRBJ2-7|.|.|TRBV7-2
TGTGCCAGCAGCTTAGGGACGGCCCTATCGTACGAGCAGTACTTC
CASSLGTALSYEQYF